Listed below are T cell receptor beta chains from one sample, sequenced in a study of T cells in Graves' hyperthyroidism and ophthalmopathy. In TCRdb, the multiplex PCR reads were re-called with MiXCR into one record per CDR3 protein. The sample consists of roughly 530,000 distinct CDR3 sequences, under 20% of them appearing once. Sequencing input: blood. The receptor source for this set is a woman in her late teens or twenties with Graves' ophthalmopathy. Each CDR3 is given with its conserved first and last residue. A D gene is named only where the DNA matches it firmly. Only part of the rows carry a size: once, few, many, or a class if the clone is expanded.

J gene: TRBJ1-1; D gene: NA; V gene: TRBV6-2/TRBV6-3; clone size: many; CDR3 DNA: TGTGCCAGCAGTGTGAACCTCCGTAAAACTGAAGCTTTCTTT; CDR3 protein: CASSVNLRKTEAFF
J gene: TRBJ2-1; D gene: TRBD2; V gene: TRBV7-2; clone size: many; CDR3 DNA: TGTGCCAGCAGCATTTGGACTAGCGGGAGGAATGAGCAGTTCTTC; CDR3 protein: CASSIWTSGRNEQFF
J gene: TRBJ2-3; D gene: TRBD2; V gene: TRBV6-1; clone size: once; CDR3 DNA: TGTGCCAGCAGACGCCCCGGGACTAGCGGGGGGGGCACAGATACGCAGTATTTT; CDR3 protein: CASRRPGTSGGGTDTQYF
J gene: TRBJ2-7; D gene: NA; V gene: TRBV5-1; clone size: NA; CDR3 DNA: TGCGCCAGCAAGAATACCTACGAGCAGTACTTC; CDR3 protein: CASKNTYEQYF
J gene: TRBJ2-5; D gene: NA; V gene: TRBV12-3/TRBV12-4; clone size: many; CDR3 DNA: TGTGCCAGCAGTTATGGACAGCGTTACCAAGAGACCCAGTACTTC; CDR3 protein: CASSYGQRYQETQYF
J gene: TRBJ1-6; D gene: NA; V gene: TRBV15; clone size: NA; CDR3 DNA: TGTGCCACCAGCAGAGAGCAAGACTCACCCCTCCACTTT; CDR3 protein: CATSREQDSPLHF
J gene: TRBJ2-3; D gene: NA; V gene: TRBV2; clone size: many; CDR3 DNA: TGTGCCAGCAGTAGGGGTAGGCCAGATACGCAGTATTTT; CDR3 protein: CASSRGRPDTQYF
J gene: TRBJ1-2; D gene: NA; V gene: TRBV20-1; clone size: many; CDR3 DNA: TGCAGTGCTAGACCTAAAGACACGAGCTATGGCTACACCTTC; CDR3 protein: CSARPKDTSYGYTF
J gene: TRBJ2-1; D gene: NA; V gene: TRBV3-1; clone size: many; CDR3 DNA: TGTGCCAGCAGCCAAATTCGGCGGAGCAATGAGCAGTTCTTC; CDR3 protein: CASSQIRRSNEQFF
J gene: TRBJ1-5; D gene: TRBD1; V gene: TRBV2; clone size: many; CDR3 DNA: TGTGCCAGGGGGACAGGGCCCAACCAGCCCCAGCATTTT; CDR3 protein: CARGTGPNQPQHF
J gene: TRBJ2-1; D gene: NA; V gene: TRBV20-1; clone size: few; CDR3 DNA: TGCAGTGCTAGCGGGAGCGGATCCTACAATGAGCAGTTCTTC; CDR3 protein: CSASGSGSYNEQFF
J gene: TRBJ2-7; D gene: NA; V gene: TRBV4-1; clone size: many; CDR3 DNA: TGCGCCAGCAGCCAAGATGGGGCAGCTACCTACGAGCAGTACTTC; CDR3 protein: CASSQDGAATYEQYF
J gene: TRBJ2-3; D gene: TRBD2; V gene: TRBV6-1; clone size: NA; CDR3 DNA: TGTGCCAGCAGTGGACTAGCGGGATCCGCAGATACGCAGTATTTT; CDR3 protein: CASSGLAGSADTQYF
J gene: TRBJ2-7; D gene: TRBD1; V gene: TRBV6-2/TRBV6-3; clone size: NA; CDR3 DNA: TGTGCCAGCAGGCTATACAGGGCAGGGGGTTCCTACGAGCAGTACTTC; CDR3 protein: CASRLYRAGGSYEQYF
J gene: TRBJ1-1; D gene: NA; V gene: TRBV20-1; clone size: few; CDR3 DNA: TGCAGTGCGAGGGGGGACATGAGTTACACTGAAGCTTTCTTT; CDR3 protein: CSARGDMSYTEAFF
J gene: TRBJ1-5; D gene: NA; V gene: TRBV7-2; clone size: many; CDR3 DNA: TGTGCCAGCAGCCCCGACGGTAGCAATCAGCCCCAGCATTTT; CDR3 protein: CASSPDGSNQPQHF
J gene: TRBJ2-1; D gene: NA; V gene: TRBV2; clone size: many; CDR3 DNA: TGTGCCAGCAGTGAAGCCGGGGAAGGGGGGAACTCCTACAATGAGCAGTTCTTC; CDR3 protein: CASSEAGEGGNSYNEQFF
J gene: TRBJ2-7; D gene: TRBD2; V gene: TRBV28; clone size: NA; CDR3 DNA: TGTGCCAGCACCCTATGGGCTAGCGGGATTTCCTACGAGCAGTACTTC; CDR3 protein: CASTLWASGISYEQYF
J gene: TRBJ2-7; D gene: NA; V gene: TRBV20-1; clone size: many; CDR3 DNA: TGCAGTGCTAGTGGGCGGGCGGGCCTCTCCTACGAGCAGTACTTC; CDR3 protein: CSASGRAGLSYEQYF
J gene: TRBJ2-5; D gene: TRBD2; V gene: TRBV11-2; clone size: many; CDR3 DNA: TGTGCCAGCAGCCCGCTGTTAGGACTAGAAGCGGAGACCCAGTACTTC; CDR3 protein: CASSPLLGLEAETQYF
J gene: TRBJ1-3; D gene: TRBD1; V gene: TRBV6-6; clone size: many; CDR3 DNA: TGTGCCAGCAGTTACAGGATACAGGGGATCTCTGGAAACACCATATATTTT; CDR3 protein: CASSYRIQGISGNTIYF
J gene: TRBJ2-1; D gene: TRBD2; V gene: TRBV7-9; clone size: NA; CDR3 DNA: TGTGCCAGCAGCCAGGACCCCCGGACTAGCGGCAATGAGCAGTTCTTC; CDR3 protein: CASSQDPRTSGNEQFF
J gene: TRBJ1-1; D gene: TRBD1; V gene: TRBV5-1; clone size: NA; CDR3 DNA: TGCGCCAGCAGCTTGGCCCCCGGGACAGCTGAAGCTTTCTTT; CDR3 protein: CASSLAPGTAEAFF
J gene: TRBJ1-5; D gene: NA; V gene: TRBV18; clone size: many; CDR3 DNA: TGTGCCAGCTCACCCGGGACCGCCGTCGTTGGGCCCCAGCATTTT; CDR3 protein: CASSPGTAVVGPQHF
J gene: TRBJ1-3; D gene: TRBD1; V gene: TRBV12-3/TRBV12-4; clone size: many; CDR3 DNA: TGTGCCAGCAGTTACCGGACAGGGGGCTCTGGAAACACCATATATTTT; CDR3 protein: CASSYRTGGSGNTIYF
J gene: TRBJ1-1; D gene: NA; V gene: TRBV28; clone size: many; CDR3 DNA: TGTGCCAGCTTACACAATCTCCTCACTGAAGCTTTCTTT; CDR3 protein: CASLHNLLTEAFF
J gene: TRBJ2-7; D gene: TRBD2; V gene: TRBV6-2/TRBV6-3; clone size: many; CDR3 DNA: TGTGCCAGCAGTGACGGACTAGCGGGAGAGCAGCAGTACTTC; CDR3 protein: CASSDGLAGEQQYF
J gene: TRBJ2-1; D gene: NA; V gene: TRBV2; clone size: few; CDR3 DNA: TGTGCCAGCAGTGACCGGGCGGGCGCGGGCAATGAGCAGTTCTTC; CDR3 protein: CASSDRAGAGNEQFF
J gene: TRBJ2-7; D gene: TRBD2; V gene: TRBV28; clone size: many; CDR3 DNA: TGTGCCAGCGACGGGCGGGGGGGCCCCAACGAGCAGTACTTC; CDR3 protein: CASDGRGGPNEQYF
J gene: TRBJ1-2; D gene: NA; V gene: TRBV28; clone size: many; CDR3 DNA: TGTGCCAGCAGTACGGCGTACTATGGCTACACCTTC; CDR3 protein: CASSTAYYGYTF
J gene: TRBJ1-3; D gene: NA; V gene: TRBV2; clone size: many; CDR3 DNA: TGTGCCAGCAGTCTAAACCTCCAGGCATTATCCTCTGGAAACACCATATATTTT; CDR3 protein: CASSLNLQALSSGNTIYF
J gene: TRBJ1-2; D gene: TRBD1; V gene: TRBV3-1; clone size: NA; CDR3 DNA: TGTGCCAGAAGCCCCCGGACAGGCAACTATGGCTACACCTTC; CDR3 protein: CARSPRTGNYGYTF
J gene: TRBJ2-2; D gene: TRBD2; V gene: TRBV3-1; clone size: many; CDR3 DNA: TGTGCCAGCAGCCAAGTAAGCGGGAGTAACGGGGAGCTGTTTTTT; CDR3 protein: CASSQVSGSNGELFF
J gene: TRBJ2-5; D gene: NA; V gene: TRBV12-3/TRBV12-4; clone size: many; CDR3 DNA: TGTGCCAGCAGTTTTATTACGAGGCAAGAGACCCAGTACTTC; CDR3 protein: CASSFITRQETQYF